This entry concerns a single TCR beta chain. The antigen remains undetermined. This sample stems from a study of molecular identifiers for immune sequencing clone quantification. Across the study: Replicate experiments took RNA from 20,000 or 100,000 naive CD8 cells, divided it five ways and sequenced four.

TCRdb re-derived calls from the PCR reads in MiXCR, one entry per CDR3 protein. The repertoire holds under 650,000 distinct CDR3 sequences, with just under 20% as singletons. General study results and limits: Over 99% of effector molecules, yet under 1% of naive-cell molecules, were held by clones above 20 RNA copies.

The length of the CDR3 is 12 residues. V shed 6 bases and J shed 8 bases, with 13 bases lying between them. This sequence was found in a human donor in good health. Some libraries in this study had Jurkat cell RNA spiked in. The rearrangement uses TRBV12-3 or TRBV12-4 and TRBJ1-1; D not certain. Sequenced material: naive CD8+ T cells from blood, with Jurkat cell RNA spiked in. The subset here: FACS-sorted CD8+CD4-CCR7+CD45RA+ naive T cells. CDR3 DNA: TGTGCCAGCAGCGAAGACGGACGAGAAGCTTTCTTT. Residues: CASSEDGREAFF.